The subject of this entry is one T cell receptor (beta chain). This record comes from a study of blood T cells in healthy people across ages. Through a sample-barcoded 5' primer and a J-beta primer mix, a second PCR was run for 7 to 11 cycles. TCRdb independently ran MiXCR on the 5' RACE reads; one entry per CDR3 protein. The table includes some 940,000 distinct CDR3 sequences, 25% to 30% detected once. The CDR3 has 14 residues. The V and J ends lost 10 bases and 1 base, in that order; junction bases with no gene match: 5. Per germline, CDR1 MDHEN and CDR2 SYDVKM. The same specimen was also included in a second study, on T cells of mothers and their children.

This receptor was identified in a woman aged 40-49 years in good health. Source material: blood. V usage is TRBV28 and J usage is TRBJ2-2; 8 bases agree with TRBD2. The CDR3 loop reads CANSGGGNTGELFF. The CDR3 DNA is TGTGCCAACAGCGGGGGCGGGAACACCGGGGAGCTGTTTTTT.